Listed here is a single T cell receptor (beta chain). Antigen specificity is unknown. This sample was included in a study of circulating and synovial CD4+ cells in juvenile arthritis. Profiled with immunoSEQ multiplex PCR; TCRdb holds only in-frame clones, not every one. The sample contains around 35,000 clones, roughly 95% of which appear only once. This CDR3 has 19 amino acids. Trimming shortened V by 1 base and J by 6 bases, and 26 bases separated the two germline ends. Per the germline V gene, CDR1 is SEHNR and CDR2 is FQNEAQ (reference sequence). Study-level findings and limits: Some such blood samples were as oligoclonal as synovium. Traditional Vbeta family usage analysis missed the pathogenic-like versus bulk difference. These blood cells shared more CDR3 sequences with synovium than bulk blood.

The V gene is TRBV7-9, the J gene TRBJ2-3; maybe TRBD2 (6 bases). The clonotype comes from a human donor with juvenile idiopathic arthritis. The sequenced sample was CD4+ T cells from blood. The CDR3: CASSLVGPLGLPGVDTQYF. DNA for the CDR3: TGTGCCAGCAGCTTAGTGGGGCCCTTGGGACTGCCCGGGGTGGATACGCAGTATTTT.